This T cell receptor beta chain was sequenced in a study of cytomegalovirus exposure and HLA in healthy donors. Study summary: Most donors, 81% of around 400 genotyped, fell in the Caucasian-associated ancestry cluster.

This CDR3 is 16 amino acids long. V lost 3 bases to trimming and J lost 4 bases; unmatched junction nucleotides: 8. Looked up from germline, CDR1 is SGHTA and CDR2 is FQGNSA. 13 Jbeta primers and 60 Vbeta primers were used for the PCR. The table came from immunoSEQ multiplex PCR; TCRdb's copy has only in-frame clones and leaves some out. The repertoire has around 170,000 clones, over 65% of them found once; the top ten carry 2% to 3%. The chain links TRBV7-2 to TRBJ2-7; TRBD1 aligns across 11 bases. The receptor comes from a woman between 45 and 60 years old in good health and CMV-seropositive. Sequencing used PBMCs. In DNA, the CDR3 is TGTGCCAGCAGCTTGGCAACCGGGACAGGGGGGTACGAGCAGTACTTC. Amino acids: CASSLATGTGGYEQYF.